One sample yielded the 20 T cell receptor beta chains listed below, sequenced in a study of blood T cell repertoires in COVID-19. Sequenced by immunoSEQ multiplex PCR; TCRdb stores in-frame clones only, minus some. This table has approximately 28,000 clones, about 90% appearing once. Sequenced material: peripheral blood. The source of these receptors is a human donor in a cohort sampled during active COVID-19.

This rearrangement joins TRBV6-2 or TRBV6-3 to TRBJ2-1, with D possibly TRBD1 on 6 matching bases. Germline assignment: CDR1 MNHEY and CDR2 SVGEGT. This CDR3 has 16 residues. Trimming cost V 5 bases and J 1 base, with 15 bases left between them. The CDR3 loop reads CASSDRDTTSYNEQFF. The CDR3 coding sequence is TGTGCCAGCAGTGACCGGGACACAACATCCTACAATGAGCAGTTCTTC.

This chain connects TRBV5-1 to TRBJ2-7; D not resolved. Trimming removed 0 bases at V and 5 bases at J, with 9 bases between. The CDR3 spans 13 residues. Germline CDR1 reads SGHRS; CDR2 reads YFSETQ. The CDR3, as DNA: TGCGCCAGCAGCTTGGTTACTGGTGACGAGCAGTACGTC. Amino acid sequence: CASSLVTGDEQYV.

V and J are TRBV18 and TRBJ2-1, with 12 bases identical to TRBD2. Germline assignment: CDR1 KGHSH and CDR2 LQKENI. The V segment lost 6 bases and the J segment 8 bases; nucleotides outside the gene matches: 8. The length of the CDR3 is 15 residues. CDR3 nucleotides: TGTGCCAGCTCGCGGACTAGCGGGGCATCATATGAGCAGTTCTTC. Translated: CASSRTSGASYEQFF.

This CDR3 reads CASSEGVGRNTIYF. The CDR3 coding sequence is TGTGCCAGCAGCGAGGGGGTTGGGCGAAACACCATATATTTT. This rearrangement joins TRBV9 to TRBJ1-3; D is perhaps TRBD1 (6 bases). The CDR3 contains 14 residues. Germline V gene data show CDR1 as SGDLS and CDR2 as YYNGEE. Trimming shortened V by 3 bases and J by 5 bases, and 12 bases separated the two germline ends.

The J gene is TRBJ1-5, the V gene TRBV2; D is uncertain. Germline values: CDR1 SNHLY, CDR2 FYNNEI. The V gene lost 4 bases and the J gene lost 6 bases, with 10 bases spanning the gap. There are 13 residues in the CDR3. The CDR3 spells CASSVPGFQPQHF. The CDR3, as DNA: TGTGCCAGCAGTGTGCCGGGATTTCAGCCCCAGCATTTT.

The chain joins TRBV27 to TRBJ2-1; 8 positions agree with TRBD2. With V trimmed by 7 bases and J by 2 bases, 10 bases remained unmatched. CDR3 length: 16 residues. Germline V gives CDR1 MNHEY, CDR2 SMNVEV (reference sequence). The CDR3 protein is CASTLTGGAPYNEQFF. The CDR3 DNA sequence: TGTGCCAGCACCCTGACCGGGGGGGCCCCCTACAATGAGCAGTTCTTC.

V gene TRBV5-4 combines with J gene TRBJ1-2; 8 bases match TRBD1. Germline CDR1 and CDR2: SGHNT and YYREEE (reference sequence). This CDR3 is built from 13 residues. Germline trimming cut 1 base from V and 8 bases from J; bases unmatched to any gene: 4. The CDR3 DNA sequence: TGTGCCAGCAGCTTGCAGGGGGCTGGCGGCTACACCTTC. Translating it yields CASSLQGAGGYTF.

This chain connects TRBV28 to TRBJ2-1; a possible D gene is TRBD1 (5 bases). The CDR3 is made up of 14 amino acids. CDR1 MDHEN and CDR2 SYDVKM come from the germline V gene. V was trimmed by 4 bases and J by 4 bases, leaving 11 bases between them. The CDR3, as DNA: TGTGCCAGCAGTTGGGCGACAGCGTACAATGAGCAGTTCTTC. Its protein product is CASSWATAYNEQFF.

This clone was seen once. This chain links TRBV19 with TRBJ1-5, with 7 bases lining up with TRBD1. J lost 0 bases, V lost 7 bases, and 12 bases had no gene match. The germline V gene encodes CDR1 LNHDA and CDR2 SQIVND (reference sequence). This CDR3 has 17 amino acids. CDR3 nucleotides: TGTGCCAGTACCGAGGCCCAGGGGGTTTATAGCAATCAGCCCCAGCATTTT. It specifies CASTEAQGVYSNQPQHF.

This rearrangement joins TRBV5-1 to TRBJ2-1, with 8 bases lining up with TRBD1. Germline-derived CDR1 and CDR2 are SGHRS and YFSETQ. This CDR3 comprises 17 residues. The V and J ends lost 2 bases and 2 bases, in that order; junction bases with no gene match: 9. The CDR3 here is CASSFTIADRAYNEQFF. DNA for the CDR3: TGCGCCAGCAGCTTTACGATAGCGGACAGGGCCTACAATGAGCAGTTCTTC.

This clone is a singleton in its sample. V is TRBV4-2 and J is TRBJ2-3; 13 nucleotides align to TRBD2. After removal of 4 bases from V and 5 bases from J, the junction contained 3 bases not matched to a gene. This CDR3 has 15 residues. Germline CDR1 is LGHNA and CDR2 is YNFKEQ. The chain's CDR3 is CASSLGLAGQDTQYF. CDR3 DNA sequence: TGTGCCAGCAGCCTGGGACTAGCGGGGCAAGATACGCAGTATTTT.

J is TRBJ2-2 and V is TRBV19; tentatively, D is TRBD1 (6 bases). This CDR3 contains 16 residues. Germline loops: CDR1 LNHDA, CDR2 SQIVND (reference sequence). V lost 6 bases and J lost 1, with 15 bases in between. The CDR3 region has the DNA TGTGCCAGTAGCTCTCGGGACACTTGGAACACCGGGGAGCTGTTTTTT. Encoded protein: CASSSRDTWNTGELFF.

The chain is built from TRBV11-2 and TRBJ1-3; D is uncertain. There are 16 residues in the CDR3. V lost 0 bases, J lost 0 bases, and 9 bases lay in between. Germline assignment: CDR1 SGHAT and CDR2 FQNNGV. CDR3 in amino acids: CASSLDRFYSGNTIYF. DNA of the CDR3: TGTGCCAGCAGCTTAGACAGGTTCTACTCTGGAAACACCATATATTTT.

The chain carries TRBV27 and TRBJ2-1; D is undetermined. Germline V gene data show CDR1 as MNHEY and CDR2 as SMNVEV (reference sequence). Trimming left V 4 bases short and J 6 bases short, with 19 bases between. CDR3 size: 16 residues. CDR3 DNA sequence: TGTGCCAGCAGTTCCCTGGGCACCCCCTCCCCCAATGAGCAGTTCTTC. Translating gives CASSSLGTPSPNEQFF.

By frequency in the sample, this clone is large. V is TRBV21-1 and J is TRBJ2-5; TRBD1 was called by the table and not checked on the DNA. TRBV21-1 is tagged as a pseudogene. This CDR3 has 14 amino acids. The chain's CDR3 is CASRRTGPQETQYF. The CDR3 nucleotides read TGTGCCAGCAGACGGACAGGGCCCCAAGAGACCCAGTACTTC.

V usage is TRBV3-1 (or the pseudogene TRBV3-2) and J usage is TRBJ1-2, with D tentatively TRBD1 (6 bases). Germline V gives CDR1 LGHDT, CDR2 YNNKEL (reference sequence). Trimming shortened V by 4 bases and J by 0 bases, and 33 bases separated the two germline ends. The CDR3 has 22 residues. The CDR3, as DNA: TGTGCCAGCAGCCCGAGGGTTTTTAGTCGGGACACTCGGCCTCAAGCTAACTATGGCTACACCTTC. Protein product: CASSPRVFSRDTRPQANYGYTF.

The chain combines TRBV5-1 with TRBJ1-1, with D possibly TRBD1 on 5 matching bases. Trimming took off 0 bases at V and 8 bases at J, with 23 bases between the two ends. CDR1 is SGHRS and CDR2 is YFSETQ in the germline V gene. This CDR3 is built from 17 residues. CDR3 nucleotide sequence: TGCGCCAGCAGCTTGGATCCTTTTTCTGGCCGCCAGGGAGAAGCTTTCTTT. Encoded protein: CASSLDPFSGRQGEAFF. Complete variable domain (other parts from reference TRBV5-1 and TRBJ1-1): KAGVTQTPRYLIKTRGQQVTLSCSPISGHRSVSWYQQTPGQGLQFLFEYFSETQRNKGNFPGRFSGRQFSNSRSEMNVSTLELGDSALYLCASSLDPFSGRQGEAFFGQGTRLTVV.

V usage is TRBV19 and J usage is TRBJ1-2, with D unresolved. The germline gives CDR1 LNHDA, CDR2 SQIVND (reference sequence). The length of the CDR3 is 15 residues. V lost 5 bases and J 4 bases, leaving 17 bases between the germline ends. CDR3: CASSQDPAAGYGYTF. CDR3 in DNA: TGTGCCAGTAGTCAAGACCCCGCGGCCGGCTATGGCTACACCTTC.

This chain links TRBV19 with TRBJ2-6, with a tentative D call TRBD1 (5 bases). The CDR3 loop spans 16 amino acids. From germline, CDR1 is LNHDA and CDR2 SQIVND (reference sequence). V was trimmed by 8 bases and J by 0 bases, leaving 14 bases between them. DNA of the CDR3: TGTGCCAGTTGTGACAGTACCAGCTCTGGGGCCAACGTCCTGACTTTC. Translated, it gives CASCDSTSSGANVLTF.

The chain uses TRBV5-4 and TRBJ2-1, with TRBD2 identical over 8 bases. V trimming: 6 bases; J trimming: 3 bases; junction bases outside the gene matches: 11. There are 16 residues in the CDR3. Germline lookup yields CDR1 SGHNT and CDR2 YYREEE (reference sequence). Here the CDR3 reads CASMLRRGANYNEQFF. The DNA for the CDR3 is TGTGCCAGCATGTTAAGGCGGGGGGCCAACTACAATGAGCAGTTCTTC.